This TCR beta chain is from a study of cytomegalovirus exposure and HLA in healthy donors (dated by TCRdb to about 2017). Background on the whole study: An earlier analysis of 587 of the donors reported 276 Gb of sequence data and 95 million to 120 million unique TCR beta sequences obtained from around 170 million T cells. An early release that covered about 600 HLA-typed donors contained 300 to 350 gigabases of sequencing data and around 80 million unique TCR sequences. Among the approximately 420 genotyped donors, about 83% belonged to the genetic ancestry cluster associated with self-reported Caucasian donors. The study was designed to test whether signatures of past pathogen exposure could be identified by cataloging public T cell receptors. The T cell repertoires of 666 subjects were profiled by immunosequencing and related to cytomegalovirus serostatus. In addition to the first cohort of 666 subjects, a separate validation cohort of 100 to 150 different subjects was used. The study combined high-throughput TCR immunosequencing, statistical association of individual TCRs with disease status, and machine learning to predict cytomegalovirus infection status. In a later analysis, previously published TCR beta repertoires from hundreds of donors were re-analyzed and high-resolution HLA genotyping was added so that TCR occurrence patterns could be studied. The later analysis used no new phenotypic data to find candidate immune exposures, relying instead on TCR beta sequences and their occurrence across donors. An earlier analysis of fewer than 700 of the donors applied high-throughput TCR beta sequencing to assess whether each TCR beta V gene segment acted as functional or pseudogenic. Donor age, sex, ethnicity and CMV serostatus were collected together with the repertoire data. A later genetic analysis took genome-wide SNP genotypes for about three fifths of the 666 donors and used that subset as a discovery cohort. All discovery cohort repertoires had been generated using a single sequencing platform. HLA typing covered class I and class II loci at four-digit resolution. The number of typed donors differed by locus: about 629-630 for A, B, C, DRB1 and DQB1; some 500 for DQA1; 606 for DPA1; and 450 to 480 for DPB1. Because of strong linkage in the cohort, roughly five DR-DQ haplotypes were treated as single units for association and clustering. On average, roughly 250,000 unique TCR beta nucleotide sequences were sequenced per donor among about 400 genotyped donors of the cohort, with around 19% of those sequences being non-productive.

About this clone itself: Its antigen specificity is not known. One base away there is no much larger clone; base qualities are not given.

The cohort consisted of approximately 690 healthy bone marrow donors. At the time of sampling, all cohort members were nominally healthy, though unrecorded immune exposures were likely present. The donor tested CMV seropositive and was one of the 289 seropositive cohort members. A peripheral blood sample was collected from each donor, and TCR beta sequencing was performed on peripheral blood mononuclear cells. Genomic DNA extraction from the blood cell samples was performed with the Qiagen DNeasy Blood Extraction Kit. On the study overall, not on this receptor specifically: A further reported finding was that TCR beta sequences accurately predicted the HLA-A and HLA-B alleles for most subjects in the first cohort. Most CMV-associated TCR beta chains appeared to be HLA-restricted in a later analysis, and the HLA associations seemed to be driven largely by CMV exposure. Three of the identified cytomegalovirus-associated TCR beta chains were confirmed in vitro to be specific for cytomegalovirus antigens. At a false discovery rate of 0.05, a later analysis linked some 18,000 TCR beta sequences to specific HLA alleles. In a later analysis, the rate of TCR association differed among HLA loci, with DRB1 alleles having the most associated TCRs and HLA-C alleles having the fewest. Broadly in line with IMGT annotations, most TCR beta V segments showed up in productive rearrangements about 90% or about 30% of the time in an earlier analysis of around 600 of the donors. Assigning TCR associations to individual alleles was difficult when HLA alleles, especially DR and DQ, strongly co-occurred. Because HLA typing was missing for some donors at each locus, association tests included only the typed subset. Some IMGT-functional V segments, including TRBV6-2 and TRBV6-3, could not be told apart with the 87-base-pair reads, so those segments were excluded. Seventeen rarely observed V segments, including chromosome 9 orphons, were excluded from the earlier analysis of just under 600 of the donors because counts were too low. In a later genetic analysis, fewer N-insertions in productive TCRs were reported among donors in an Asian-associated ancestry cluster than the approximately 710-donor mean. The study gave a list of more than 150 TCR beta chains associated with cytomegalovirus. In this cohort, only TCR beta chains were sequenced, and detectable features were limited by the absence of alpha or paired-chain data. A later genetic analysis associated a missense DCLRE1C variant with V-gene and J-gene trimming of TCR beta chains, and an independent cohort replicated the association. A later analysis found that HLA-associated TCR beta chains were more clonally expanded and had lower generation probabilities than equally common non-associated chains. Sequencing depth was assumed to be roughly uniform across donors in the presence/absence analyses, though that assumption may not hold. According to the authors, the approach could potentially be generalized to other disease states and immunological phenotypes. Correlated functional status among segregating V segments might be attributable to linkage disequilibrium, but an unknown experimental factor could not be ruled out. A later analysis reported that several top co-occurrence clusters appeared linked to parvovirus B19, influenza, CMV and Epstein-Barr virus. The only immune exposure information available for the cohort was CMV serostatus. Across donors, most TCR sequences were observed very rarely, whereas some public TCRs were present in many individuals. The sequencing pipeline was judged likely to have produced a cluster of highly shared sequence variants as a technical artifact. The classifier was reported to diagnose cytomegalovirus status with high specificity and sensitivity in both the original cohort and the validation cohort.

Inclusive of the bounding cysteine and phenylalanine, the CDR3 is 17 residues long. CDR3 DNA is the only sequence kept; it has 51 bases, read in frame from the first base. At the junction V is shortened by 1 base and J by 3 bases; bases outside the gene matches: 7. Looking up the germline V gene yields CDR1 SGHRS and CDR2 YFSETQ. Library preparation used the immunoSEQ multiplex PCR assay. For the multiplex PCR, a mixture combining 60 forward primers for TCR Vbeta segments and 13 reverse primers for TCR Jbeta segments was used. A multiplex PCR assay on genomic DNA amplified the CDR3 region of rearranged TCR beta genes. Amplified TCR beta libraries were sequenced as 87-base-pair reads on the Illumina HiSeq System. The source study handled its data this way. A later analysis tallied around 80 million unique TCR beta chains across the 666 repertoires, and about 10 million of those chains were shared by two or more donors. To remove PCR and sequencing errors, raw reads were error-corrected and collapsed into unique sequences using a nearest-neighbor algorithm that merged closely related sequences. V, D and J gene segments were assigned by aligning CDR3 sequences to IMGT reference sequences. For a sequence to be retained, a match of at least six nucleotides was required to both a V gene segment and a J gene segment. A rearrangement was called productive if the CDR3 had no stop codons and remained in frame with V and J, and every other rearrangement was called non-productive. Following IMGT convention, CDR3 was defined as the stretch from the second conserved V-encoded cysteine to the conserved J-encoded phenylalanine. Sequences without an unambiguous match to a single V gene segment were excluded from the earlier analysis of about 600 of the donors. In an earlier analysis of roughly 500 of the donors, V segments were called functional above 56.7% productive rearrangements and were called segregating when the between-donor standard deviation exceeded 5%. A statistical classification framework was built for diagnosing cytomegalovirus status from the catalog of TCR beta chain sequences. A later analysis assigned V and J genes by comparing TCR nucleotide sequences with IMGT/GENE-DB human TR gene sequences. In a later analysis, CDR3 sequences and most-parsimonious VDJ recombination scenarios were assigned using the TCRdist pipeline. In a later analysis, every TCR beta chain was defined by the combination of its CDR3 amino acid sequence and its V-gene family, and reads without a unique V-gene family were dropped. As a way to deal with suspected cross-contamination and a sequencing artifact, a later analysis dropped approximately 570 nucleotide sequences that were highly shared and had low generation probability. In a later analysis, a clonal expansion index was calculated for each public chain from normalized within-repertoire ranks of inferred template counts. Generation probabilities in a later analysis came from a VDJ recombination model fitted to out-of-frame rearrangements, and those results were checked against IGoR. In a later analysis, hypergeometric tests were used to score TCR-TCR, TCR-HLA and TCR-CMV co-occurrence, with a repertoire-size bias correction applied to TCR pairs. To estimate false discovery rates, a later analysis permuted the HLA or CMV assignments 20 times. In a later analysis, co-occurring TCRs were grouped with DBSCAN, and TCRdist sequence similarity was added when clustering was performed within HLA-allele-positive subsets. For co-occurrence clustering, repertoires with fewer than 30,000 or more than 120,000 public chains were excluded, along with four to six repertoires with anomalous nucleotide sharing. TCRdb took over this immuneACCESS table, retaining in-frame rearrangements with V and J assigned. Such tables are incomplete; in checked studies, under half of the missing clones stem from an unresolved V gene, and the remainder is unexplained. That table supplies the V and J calls and clone size; D and trimming were determined from the DNA. For this sample there are about 180,000 clones; roughly 78% appear just once. The top ten hold approximately 13% of the sample.

This receptor chain uses TRBV5-1 and TRBJ1-5; 10 middle bases align to TRBD1. The TCR was taken from a woman between 50 and 59 years old in good health and CMV-seropositive. The sequenced sample consisted of PBMCs. The CDR3 in this case is CASSLRTGGIPNQPQHF. The DNA sequence reads TGCGCCAGCAGCTTGCGGACAGGGGGGATTCCCAATCAGCCCCAGCATTTT.